The subject of this entry is one TCR beta chain. What it binds is not known. This entry comes from a study of cytomegalovirus exposure and HLA in healthy donors. Overall study context: Findings of an earlier analysis included roughly 110 million unique TCR beta sequences from roughly 180 million T cells. An early release of data contained roughly 86 million unique TCRs, which came from HLA-typed donors. Findings and caveats of the study: Association with HLA alleles at 0.05 false discovery rate was found for 16,951 TCR beta sequences in a later analysis. In an earlier analysis, productive rearrangement rates for most beta V segments clustered near 87% or 30%.

CDR3 size: 17 residues. V trimming: 4 bases; J trimming: 2 bases; junction bases outside the gene matches: 10. Germline assignment: CDR1 PRHDT and CDR2 FYEKMQ (reference sequence). Vbeta (60) and Jbeta (13) primers were used in the PCR. Assay used: immunoSEQ multiplex PCR; TCRdb lists only in-frame clones, some missing. Of about 150,000 clones detected, under 90% appear once; the ten largest clones hold under 7.5%. The specimen sequenced was PBMCs. The V gene is TRBV13, the J gene TRBJ2-7; 11 positions match TRBD1. The TCR was taken from a young man in good health and CMV-seropositive. The CDR3 DNA reads as TGTGCCAGCAGCTCAGGCGGACAGGGGGCGCGAACCTACGAGCAGTACTTC. Translation: CASSSGGQGARTYEQYF.